The following is a TCR beta chain sequence with its context. The antigen remains unidentified. This record belongs to a study of T cell repertoires and HLA-DP antigens. Study details: Transduced HeLa cells presented HLA-DP to CD4+ T cells. Average DNA input: about 200 ng for CD137+CD4+ sorts, about 1,200 ng pre-culture. Regarding the study as a whole: Clones undetected before culture averaged approximately 34% against one allele and 45% to 60% against the other.

For pre-culture CD4+ samples, the target was approximately 220,000 T cell genomes. The repertoire was sequenced with immunoSEQ multiplex PCR; TCRdb's copy has only in-frame clones and lacks some. The data hold approximately 100,000 clones, with roughly 86% observed a single time. The CDR3 sequence is 14 residues long. The J segment lost 8 bases and the V segment lost 4 bases, leaving 7 bases of the junction unmatched. In germline, CDR1 is LNHDA, CDR2 SQIVND (reference sequence). The TCR comes from a man aged 45-65 years in good health and CMV-seronegative. The specimen sequenced was CD4+ T cells from PBMCs. The chain is built from TRBV19 and TRBJ1-4; 7 bases match TRBD1. The CDR3 nucleotides read TGTGCCAGTAGTACCAGGGGGGGAGACGAAAAACTGTTTTTT. This codes for CASSTRGGDEKLFF.